The TCR beta chain described here comes from a study of cytomegalovirus exposure and HLA in healthy donors. General study findings and limits: Association of 16,951 TCR beta sequences with HLA alleles was found at 0.05 false discovery rate in a later analysis.

Primers for the PCR totalled 60 Vbeta and 13 Jbeta. This table comes from immunoSEQ multiplex PCR, and its TCRdb copy is limited to in-frame clones, with some not included. Here the sample spans hundreds of thousands of clones, 60% to 80% being singletons. Comment on this clone: As yet, its antigen is unknown.

Source material: PBMCs. This sequence originates from a man younger than 35 in good health and CMV-seronegative.

CDR3 sequence: CASRTGPYNEQFF. CDR3 sequence (DNA): TGTGCCAGCAGGACAGGGCCCTACAATGAGCAGTTCTTC. The chain has TRBV6-1 and TRBJ2-1; TRBD1 matches at 7 bases. The CDR3 runs to 13 residues. V shed 6 bases, J shed 2 bases, and the junction held 1 base outside the gene matches. Germline V lookup: CDR1 MNHNS, CDR2 SASEGT.